A selection of T cell receptor beta chains follows, all from one sample in a study of T cells in Graves' hyperthyroidism and ophthalmopathy. TCRdb reprocessed the multiplex PCR reads via MiXCR and lists one record per CDR3 protein. The data hold fewer than 450,000 distinct CDR3 sequences, with about 15% observed a single time. Sequencing input: blood. These receptors were taken from a young woman with Graves' hyperthyroidism that later progressed to Graves' ophthalmopathy. CDR3s include the opening cysteine and the closing phenylalanine or tryptophan. The D gene is left open where the match is weak. The size of a clone is reported for some rows only, either as once, few or many, or as a class for expanded clones.

DNA: TGCAGTGCTTGGACAGTTAACTCCTACGAGCAGTACTTC; CDR3: CSAWTVNSYEQYF; J: TRBJ2-7; D: -; size: -; V: TRBV20-1
DNA: TGCGCCAGCTCCCCTGGGGGGCCGGAGACCCAGTACTTC; CDR3: CASSPGGPETQYF; J: TRBJ2-5; D: -; size: -; V: TRBV5-1
DNA: TGTGCCAGCAGTTCAGGACAGTTGAACACTGAAGCTTTCTTT; CDR3: CASSSGQLNTEAFF; J: TRBJ1-1; D: -; size: many; V: TRBV28
DNA: TGTGCCACCAGCAGAGATCCGATAACTAGCGGGGGGGCAGGGGAGCAGTTCTTC; CDR3: CATSRDPITSGGAGEQFF; J: TRBJ2-1; D: TRBD2; size: -; V: TRBV15
DNA: TGCGCCAGCAGCCAGGGCCCTTCCAACGAGCAGTACTTC; CDR3: CASSQGPSNEQYF; J: TRBJ2-7; D: -; size: few; V: TRBV5-1
DNA: TGTGCCAGCAGACTGGGTGGGTTAATGAACACTGAAGCTTTCTTT; CDR3: CASRLGGLMNTEAFF; J: TRBJ1-1; D: -; size: many; V: TRBV28
DNA: TGTGCCAGCAGCCAAGATCTTGCAGGGAACGTCGGTTCCTACGAGCAGTACTTC; CDR3: CASSQDLAGNVGSYEQYF; J: TRBJ2-7; D: -; size: many; V: TRBV3-1
DNA: TGTGCCAGCAGTTTCGGCGGGAGGGGCTACGAGCAGTACTTC; CDR3: CASSFGGRGYEQYF; J: TRBJ2-7; D: TRBD2; size: many; V: TRBV27
DNA: TGTGCCAGCAAGACAGGGGTAGTGGCAGATACGCAGTATTTT; CDR3: CASKTGVVADTQYF; J: TRBJ2-3; D: TRBD1; size: medium-sized; V: TRBV2
DNA: TGTGCCGGGAGGACTAGCGGGAGGGATACGCAGTATTTT; CDR3: CAGRTSGRDTQYF; J: TRBJ2-3; D: TRBD2; size: -; V: TRBV28
DNA: TGCGCCAGCAGCACAGGGACGAACACTGAAGCTTTCTTT; CDR3: CASSTGTNTEAFF; J: TRBJ1-1; D: -; size: many; V: TRBV5-1
DNA: TGTGCCAGCAGCGCTGGACTAGCGGGAGTTGGCGAGCAGTACTTC; CDR3: CASSAGLAGVGEQYF; J: TRBJ2-7; D: TRBD2; size: many; V: TRBV2
DNA: TGTGCCAGCAGCTTAACAGCGGGAGGTCTCAATGAGCAGTTCTTC; CDR3: CASSLTAGGLNEQFF; J: TRBJ2-1; D: TRBD2; size: -; V: TRBV7-6
DNA: TGTGCCAGCAGTTACTCGAGGGCACGAGAGGGCCAGCGCAATGAGCAGTTCTTC; CDR3: CASSYSRAREGQRNEQFF; J: TRBJ2-1; D: -; size: -; V: TRBV6-6
DNA: TGTGCCAGCTCACGTAAGCTGAACACTGAAGCTTTCTTT; CDR3: CASSRKLNTEAFF; J: TRBJ1-1; D: -; size: -; V: TRBV18
DNA: TGTGCCAGCAGTGAAGTGGGGGCGACTAACTATGGCTACACCTTC; CDR3: CASSEVGATNYGYTF; J: TRBJ1-2; D: -; size: many; V: TRBV6-1
DNA: TGTGCCAGTCAGGAGGGATCGGGCGAGCAGTACTTC; CDR3: CASQEGSGEQYF; J: TRBJ2-7; D: -; size: many; V: TRBV19
DNA: TGTGCCAGCAGTCCCCGACAGGCAAATCAGCCCCAGCATTTT; CDR3: CASSPRQANQPQHF; J: TRBJ1-5; D: -; size: many; V: TRBV28
DNA: TGTGCCACCAGTGGCGACACAGGGACCCATACGCAGTATTTT; CDR3: CATSGDTGTHTQYF; J: TRBJ2-3; D: -; size: many; V: TRBV24-1
DNA: TGTGCCAGCAGCTTCAACAGGGTGGCAGATACGCAGTATTTT; CDR3: CASSFNRVADTQYF; J: TRBJ2-3; D: -; size: many; V: TRBV11-2
DNA: TGTGCCAGCAGCTTGGTCATGGGCCACGAGCAGTACTTC; CDR3: CASSLVMGHEQYF; J: TRBJ2-7; D: -; size: many; V: TRBV5-6
DNA: TGTGCCAGCAGCTTGGCCGGGACAGTCCTTGGGCCCCAGCATTTT; CDR3: CASSLAGTVLGPQHF; J: TRBJ1-5; D: TRBD1; size: few; V: TRBV5-6
DNA: TGTGCCAGCAGCTCGCCTGCGGGGAGAACTGAAGCTTTCTTT; CDR3: CASSSPAGRTEAFF; J: TRBJ1-1; D: -; size: once; V: TRBV7-9
DNA: TGTGCCAGCAGTCGAGACGACAGGGGGCGTTTCACAGATACGCAGTATTTT; CDR3: CASSRDDRGRFTDTQYF; J: TRBJ2-3; D: TRBD1; size: many; V: TRBV28
DNA: TGTGCCTGGTCGACAGGGTGGCAGCAGTACTTC; CDR3: CAWSTGWQQYF; J: TRBJ2-7; D: TRBD1; size: few; V: TRBV30
DNA: TGTGCCAGCAGCCAAACAGGCCGACAAAATACGCAGTATTTT; CDR3: CASSQTGRQNTQYF; J: TRBJ2-3; D: -; size: -; V: TRBV3-1
DNA: TGCGCCAGCAGCCAGCTAGGACAGAGGGCGGGAGGCTACACCTTC; CDR3: CASSQLGQRAGGYTF; J: TRBJ1-2; D: -; size: -; V: TRBV4-1
DNA: TGTGCCAGCAGCTTGCTGGCAGACCAAGAGACCCAGTACTTC; CDR3: CASSLLADQETQYF; J: TRBJ2-5; D: -; size: many; V: TRBV7-8
DNA: TGCGCCAGCAGCTTGACCTATACAGGGATCCTATCCTACGAGCAGTACTTC; CDR3: CASSLTYTGILSYEQYF; J: TRBJ2-7; D: -; size: many; V: TRBV5-1